Listed below are T cell receptor beta chains from one sample, sequenced in a study of blood T cells in healthy people across ages. TCRdb called the 5' RACE reads again in MiXCR, with one record for every CDR3 protein. The sample records over a million distinct CDR3 sequences, 20% to 25% being singletons. These sequences were also reported in another study, on T cells of mothers and their children.

Material for sequencing was blood. The receptors come from a girl aged 2-9 years in good health. Both conserved end residues are part of each CDR3. The order of the fields is J gene, V gene, clone size, D gene, CDR3 DNA, CDR3 protein. The D gene is left open where the match is weak. Rows may omit the clone size; those that give it use once, few, many or a size class.

J gene: TRBJ2-1; V gene: TRBV5-6; clone size: -; D gene: -; CDR3 DNA: TGTGCCAGCAGCTTGTATGGTGCAGGCGCGATCAATGAGCAGTTCTTC; CDR3 protein: CASSLYGAGAINEQFF
J gene: TRBJ2-7; V gene: TRBV3-1; clone size: -; D gene: -; CDR3 DNA: TGTGCCAGCAGCCGAGCGCATACGGGTCACGAGCAGTACTTC; CDR3 protein: CASSRAHTGHEQYF
J gene: TRBJ1-1; V gene: TRBV5-1; clone size: few; D gene: -; CDR3 DNA: TGCGCCAGCAGCTTTGGGGGTGGCGTCCCGGGAGACACTGAAGCTTTCTTT; CDR3 protein: CASSFGGGVPGDTEAFF
J gene: TRBJ2-5; V gene: TRBV7-2; clone size: many; D gene: TRBD2; CDR3 DNA: TGTGCCAGCAGCCCCCGGCGGGGGGAGACCCAGTACTTC; CDR3 protein: CASSPRRGETQYF
J gene: TRBJ1-1; V gene: TRBV6-6; clone size: -; D gene: -; CDR3 DNA: TGTGCCAGCAGTTTTGCGGGCCGTGCTTTCTTT; CDR3 protein: CASSFAGRAFF
J gene: TRBJ2-5; V gene: TRBV7-7; clone size: -; D gene: -; CDR3 DNA: TGTGCTAGCAGCTTAGATGGGCACCAAGAGACCCAGTACTTC; CDR3 protein: CASSLDGHQETQYF
J gene: TRBJ1-2; V gene: TRBV12-3/TRBV12-4; clone size: -; D gene: -; CDR3 DNA: TGTGCCAGCAGTTTAGCGGTTGTTACCAGTAAGCCGCATGGCTACACCTTC; CDR3 protein: CASSLAVVTSKPHGYTF
J gene: TRBJ2-1; V gene: TRBV4-3; clone size: few; D gene: TRBD2; CDR3 DNA: TGCGCCAGCAGCCAACCCATCGTCGGGGCGGGGGGCACGACGGTTAGCTCCTACAATGAGCAGTTCTTC; CDR3 protein: CASSQPIVGAGGTTVSSYNEQFF
J gene: TRBJ2-3; V gene: TRBV7-2; clone size: medium-sized; D gene: TRBD2; CDR3 DNA: TGTGCCAGCAGGAGATTAGCGGGAGTGGGAGATACGCAGTATTTT; CDR3 protein: CASRRLAGVGDTQYF
J gene: TRBJ2-5; V gene: TRBV19; clone size: -; D gene: TRBD2; CDR3 DNA: TGTGCCAGTAGTACGGGACTAGCGGGATCAGAGACCCAGTACTTC; CDR3 protein: CASSTGLAGSETQYF
J gene: TRBJ2-4; V gene: TRBV5-1; clone size: -; D gene: TRBD1; CDR3 DNA: TGCGCCAGCAGCTTGGTCGGACAGGGACTCGCCAGAAACATTCAGTACTTC; CDR3 protein: CASSLVGQGLARNIQYF
J gene: TRBJ2-1; V gene: TRBV4-2; clone size: -; D gene: -; CDR3 DNA: TGTGCCAGCAGCCAAGATCATGGGACGGGCTACAATGAGCAGTTCTTC; CDR3 protein: CASSQDHGTGYNEQFF
J gene: TRBJ2-2; V gene: TRBV4-1; clone size: few; D gene: -; CDR3 DNA: TGCGCCAGCAGCCAAGATTGGTCGGTAGGAGACACCGGGGAGCTGTTTTTT; CDR3 protein: CASSQDWSVGDTGELFF
J gene: TRBJ2-7; V gene: TRBV12-3/TRBV12-4; clone size: -; D gene: TRBD1; CDR3 DNA: TGTGCCAGCAGTTTAAGGGGACAGGGGAATTACGAGCAGTACTTC; CDR3 protein: CASSLRGQGNYEQYF
J gene: TRBJ2-1; V gene: TRBV5-6; clone size: -; D gene: -; CDR3 DNA: TGTGCCAGCAGCTTGATGGGCCTCGCGGACATTCGCAATGAGCAGTTCTTC; CDR3 protein: CASSLMGLADIRNEQFF
J gene: TRBJ2-1; V gene: TRBV7-8; clone size: -; D gene: -; CDR3 DNA: TGTGCCAGCAGCCGGCAGGGAGAAGGCTACAATGAGCAGTTCTTC; CDR3 protein: CASSRQGEGYNEQFF
J gene: TRBJ1-1; V gene: TRBV6-5; clone size: few; D gene: -; CDR3 DNA: TGTGCCAGCAAGGGGGGACCGAACACTGAAGCTTTCTTT; CDR3 protein: CASKGGPNTEAFF
J gene: TRBJ2-5; V gene: TRBV6-5; clone size: -; D gene: TRBD2; CDR3 DNA: TGTGCCAGCAGTTATAGGGCTAGCGGGGGGCGGGAGACCCAGTACTTC; CDR3 protein: CASSYRASGGRETQYF
J gene: TRBJ2-3; V gene: TRBV4-1; clone size: few; D gene: -; CDR3 DNA: TGCGCCAGCAGCCAAGAGCCCTTTCCCGGGTCCACAGATACGCAGTATTTT; CDR3 protein: CASSQEPFPGSTDTQYF
J gene: TRBJ2-7; V gene: TRBV4-2; clone size: -; D gene: -; CDR3 DNA: TGTGCCAGCAGCCACAGATTAGGCGGGACCTACCAGCAGTACTTC; CDR3 protein: CASSHRLGGTYQQYF
J gene: TRBJ2-1; V gene: TRBV7-9; clone size: -; D gene: -; CDR3 DNA: TGTGCCAGCAGCTTACGTCCGCTCCAGGCATACAATGAGCAGTTCTTC; CDR3 protein: CASSLRPLQAYNEQFF
J gene: TRBJ2-2; V gene: TRBV3-1; clone size: -; D gene: -; CDR3 DNA: TGTGCCAGCAGCCATGGGATGAACACCGGGGAGCTGTTTTTT; CDR3 protein: CASSHGMNTGELFF
J gene: TRBJ2-7; V gene: TRBV7-9; clone size: few; D gene: -; CDR3 DNA: TGTGCCAGCAGCTTCTCCCCCCCAGGTGGCGAGCAGTACTTC; CDR3 protein: CASSFSPPGGEQYF